These 26 T cell receptor beta chains share one sample of origin, sequenced in a study of blood T cells in healthy people across ages. Sample-barcoded 5' priming and a J-beta primer mix drove a second PCR of 7 to 11 cycles. TCRdb reanalysed the 5' RACE reads using MiXCR and keeps one entry per CDR3 protein. The sample contains some 1.8 million distinct CDR3 sequences, roughly 43% of which appear only once. Sequencing was done on a sample of blood. These receptors were collected from a human donor in good health.

The table lists this clonotype with a few counts. J is TRBJ1-4 and V is TRBV29-1; the D gene is possibly TRBD1 (5 bases). CDR1 is SQVTM and CDR2 is ANQGSEA in the germline V gene. Trimming removed 5 bases at V and 2 bases at J, with 15 bases between. The CDR3 length is 15 residues. This CDR3 is CSVTRGQSTNEKLFF. In DNA, the CDR3 is TGCAGCGTTACAAGGGGCCAGAGTACTAATGAAAAACTGTTTTTT.

The chain links TRBV28 to TRBJ2-5, with D perhaps given as TRBD1 or TRBD2 (5 bases each). Trimming pared 4 bases from V and 5 bases from J, leaving 14 bases between. This CDR3 has 14 amino acids. Germline values: CDR1 MDHEN, CDR2 SYDVKM. Written as DNA, the CDR3 is TGTGCCAGCAGTTCTGGGGGTCTAGAGGAGACCCAGTACTTC. It translates to CASSSGGLEETQYF.

The chain links TRBV20-1 to TRBJ1-1; a possible D gene is TRBD1 (5 bases). CDR3 length: 14 residues. Trimming stripped 1 base from V and 2 bases from J, with 11 bases between. In germline, CDR1 is DFQATT, CDR2 SNEGSKA (reference sequence). In DNA form, the CDR3 reads TGCAGTGCTAGAGCACAACAGGCCAACACTGAAGCTTTCTTT. Its protein is CSARAQQANTEAFF.

V usage is TRBV6-2 or TRBV6-3 and J usage is TRBJ2-1, with 12 nucleotides matching TRBD2. Germline CDR1 MNHEY, CDR2 SVGEGT. V lost 4 bases, J lost 7 bases, and 8 bases stayed unmatched. The CDR3 sequence is 16 residues long. CDR3 residues: CASSSPLAGGPNEQFF. The DNA for the CDR3 is TGTGCCAGCAGTTCTCCCCTAGCGGGGGGGCCTAATGAGCAGTTCTTC.

The chain employs TRBV20-1 and TRBJ2-3; D remains unclear. The CDR3 length is 16 residues. V was clipped by 0 bases and J by 6 bases, with 19 bases between them. Per germline, CDR1 DFQATT and CDR2 SNEGSKA (reference sequence). CDR3 amino acids: CSARDFYAHSEDTQYF. CDR3 coding DNA: TGCAGTGCTAGAGACTTTTATGCTCATTCCGAGGATACGCAGTATTTT.

The CDR3 reads CASRVYRGYNEQFF. The CDR3 DNA reads TGTGCCAGCAGGGTGTACCGGGGGTACAATGAGCAGTTCTTC. The gene calls are TRBV7-2 and TRBJ2-1; D possibly corresponds to TRBD2 (6 bases). The CDR3 extends over 14 amino acids. CDR1 and CDR2 (germline): SGHTA, FQGNSA. V shed 6 bases and J shed 4 bases, with 13 bases lying between them.

Only one count was recorded for this clonotype. The J gene is TRBJ2-5, the V gene TRBV27; 13 positions agree with TRBD2. The germline V gene encodes CDR1 MNHEY and CDR2 SMNVEV (reference sequence). This CDR3 has 15 residues. V shed 6 bases and J 5 bases; nucleotides not matched to a gene: 6. The CDR3 region has the DNA TGTGCCAGCAGGGCGACTAGCGGGGGGTTTGAGACCCAGTACTTC. The encoded protein is CASRATSGGFETQYF.

The chain joins TRBV29-1 to TRBJ1-1, with a possible D match to TRBD1 (5 bases). Germline V CDR1 and CDR2: SQVTM, ANQGSEA. Trimming shortened V by 3 bases and J by 2 bases, and 10 bases separated the two germline ends. The CDR3 has 13 residues. The CDR3 loop reads CSVERQFNTEAFF. The CDR3 DNA is TGCAGCGTTGAGAGACAGTTTAACACTGAAGCTTTCTTT.

The chain joins TRBV6-6 to TRBJ1-6; 7 bases are shared with TRBD1. Germline loops: CDR1 MNHNY, CDR2 SVGAGI (reference sequence). This CDR3 spans 13 amino acids. The junction had 5 bases not matched to a gene; V was cut back by 5 bases and J by 10 bases. Here the CDR3 reads CASSPDRASPLHF. The CDR3, as DNA: TGTGCCAGCAGTCCCGACAGGGCCTCACCCCTCCACTTT.

The rearrangement uses TRBV29-1 and TRBJ2-3; D unresolved. The CDR3 spans 14 residues. Germline V gene lookup returns CDR1 SQVTM and CDR2 ANQGSEA. V lost 4 bases and J 0 bases, leaving 11 bases between the germline ends. The CDR3 region is CSVAGPSSTDTQYF. CDR3 DNA: TGCAGCGTTGCCGGACCCTCTAGCACAGATACGCAGTATTTT.

About this clonotype itself: At one of its ends the junction is not consistent with the germline gene, which may arise from a read error. The chain joins TRBV3-1 to TRBJ2-3; 9 bases align to TRBD2. The CDR3 is 16 amino acids. CDR1 and CDR2 (germline): LGHDT, YNNKEL (reference sequence). CDR3 in amino acids: CASSPLAGALTGTQYF. The CDR3 DNA sequence: TGTGCCAGCAGCCCCTTAGCGGGGGCCCTCACAGGTACGCAGTATTTT.

V is TRBV7-6 and J is TRBJ2-7, with 8 positions matching TRBD1. Trimming removed 2 bases from V and 5 bases from J; junction bases left unmatched: 5. CDR3 length: 14 residues. Per the germline V gene, CDR1 is SGHVS and CDR2 is FNYEAQ. Here the CDR3 reads CASSLNRGMDEQYF. The CDR3, as DNA: TGTGCCAGCAGCTTAAACAGGGGGATGGACGAGCAGTACTTC. The full variable domain, in which reference TRBV7-6 and TRBJ2-7 provide the parts outside the CDR3, is GAGVSQSPRYKVTKRGQDVALRCDPISGHVSLYWYRQALGQGPEFLTYFNYEAQQDKSGLPNDRFSAERPEGSISTLTIQRTEQRDSAMYRCASSLNRGMDEQYFGPGTRLTVT.

The rearrangement uses TRBV5-6 and TRBJ2-2; D might be TRBD2 (6 bases). V lost 1 base to trimming and J lost 1 base, with 8 bases between them. The CDR3 extends over 15 amino acids. Per the germline V gene, CDR1 is SGHDT and CDR2 is YYEEEE. Written as DNA, the CDR3 is TGTGCCAGCAGCTTGAACGGGAGGAACACCGGGGAGCTGTTTTTT. Its protein product is CASSLNGRNTGELFF. Complete variable domain (other parts from reference TRBV5-6 and TRBJ2-2): DAGVTQSPTHLIKTRGQQVTLRCSPKSGHDTVSWYQQALGQGPQFIFQYYEEEERQRGNFPDRFSGHQFPNYSSELNVNALLLGDSALYLCASSLNGRNTGELFFGEGSRLTVL.

The chain has TRBV20-1 and TRBJ1-2, with 9 bases fitting TRBD1. This CDR3 region has 15 residues. Germline V gene sequence: CDR1 DFQATT, CDR2 SNEGSKA (reference sequence). V dropped 2 bases and J dropped 6; count of bases not matched to a gene: 10. In DNA form, the CDR3 reads TGCAGTGCTAGACCAACCCGGGACAGGGAGGATGGCTACACCTTC. As protein: CSARPTRDREDGYTF.

DNA for the CDR3: TGCAGTGGGAGCGGGGGGGCCTCCTACAATGAGCAGTTCTTC. It codes for CSGSGGASYNEQFF. The chain has TRBV20-1 and TRBJ2-1, with 10 positions matching TRBD2. This CDR3 region has 14 residues. Per germline, CDR1 DFQATT and CDR2 SNEGSKA (reference sequence). The J segment lost 0 bases and the V segment lost 7 bases, leaving 3 bases of the junction unmatched.

The chain recombines TRBV7-2 with TRBJ2-1; D not certain. V was shortened by 5 bases and J by 10 bases, with 27 bases between the two germline ends. The CDR3 is made up of 17 amino acids. CDR1 and CDR2 (germline): SGHTA, FQGNSA. CDR3 in amino acids: CASSPFESRPISYEQFF. As DNA, the CDR3 is TGTGCCAGCAGCCCCTTTGAATCGCGGCCGATCTCCTACGAGCAGTTCTTC.

This clonotype was detected a few times. The V gene is TRBV4-1, the J gene TRBJ1-1; D is uncertain. Between the trimmed V and J ends, which lost 1 base and 12 bases, there was a span of 15 bases. CDR3 length equals 13 residues. CDR1 MGHRA and CDR2 YSYEKL come from the germline V gene. As DNA, the CDR3 is TGCGCCAGCAGCCAAGTGCACACCCCACTAACTTTCTTT. It translates to CASSQVHTPLTFF.

The chain has TRBV6-2 or TRBV6-3 and TRBJ1-2; 8 bases agree with TRBD1. Germline assignment: CDR1 MNHEY and CDR2 SVGEGT. The CDR3 runs 15 residues. The J segment lost 6 bases and the V segment lost 2 bases, leaving 8 bases of the junction unmatched. CDR3: CASSYRDRLRNGYTF. The CDR3 nucleotides read TGTGCCAGCAGTTACCGGGACAGGTTAAGGAATGGCTACACCTTC.

The chain carries TRBV11-1 and TRBJ2-5, with D tentatively TRBD1 (5 bases). Trimming stripped 0 bases from V and 7 bases from J, with 15 bases between. This CDR3 has 15 amino acids. Germline V lookup: CDR1 SGHAT, CDR2 FQDESV (reference sequence). The CDR3 region is CASSLASTGHATQYF. The CDR3, as DNA: TGTGCCAGCAGCTTAGCCTCGACTGGACACGCGACCCAGTACTTC.

The CDR3 sequence: CSGLTAYTEAFF. The CDR3, as DNA: TGCAGCGGTCTGACAGCCTACACTGAAGCTTTCTTT. The gene calls are TRBV29-1 and TRBJ1-1; possible D gene TRBD1, 5 bases. Trimming removed 7 bases from V and 3 bases from J, with 12 bases in between. The V gene's germline CDR1 is SQVTM and CDR2 ANQGSEA. The CDR3 length is 12 residues.

In its sample, this clonotype was seen many times. This chain uses TRBV12-3 or TRBV12-4 with TRBJ1-1; D not resolved. The CDR3 spans 13 residues. V was cut by 3 bases and J by 1 base, with 6 bases left in between. CDR3 nucleotides: TGTGCCAGCAGTTTCACCGGGAACACTGAAGCTTTCTTT. This codes for CASSFTGNTEAFF.

The table lists this clonotype with many counts. The gene calls are TRBV7-3 and TRBJ1-2, with 7 positions matching TRBD1. CDR1 is SGHTA, CDR2 FQGTGA, per germline. The CDR3 extends over 13 amino acids. Unmatched junction bases numbered 5, after V lost 6 bases and J lost 4 bases. The CDR3 reads CASSPGQLYGYTF. CDR3 nucleotide sequence: TGTGCCAGCAGTCCGGGACAGCTCTATGGCTACACCTTC.

The CDR3: CASSTRGAEAKGYTF. CDR3 in DNA: TGTGCCAGCAGTACCCGGGGGGCGGAGGCGAAGGGCTACACCTTC. The J gene is TRBJ1-2, the V gene TRBV12-3 or TRBV12-4; D possibly corresponds to TRBD1 (6 bases). The CDR3 has 15 amino acids. V lost 5 bases, J lost 8 bases, and 21 bases lay in between.

This rearrangement joins TRBV4-2 to TRBJ1-2; D is perhaps TRBD1 (6 bases). V was shortened by 0 bases and J by 6 bases, with 14 bases between the two germline ends. The germline CDR1 and CDR2 sequences are LGHNA and YNFKEQ. CDR3 size: 15 residues. DNA of the CDR3: TGTGCCAGCAGCCAAGATCAGGGGTATAGTAATGGCTACACCTTC. This sequence encodes CASSQDQGYSNGYTF.

Written as DNA, the CDR3 is TGTGCCAGCAGTTCTGACAGTCTATCTAACTATGGCTACACCTTC. This codes for CASSSDSLSNYGYTF. The chain carries TRBV28 and TRBJ1-2; D is possibly TRBD1 (5 bases). The CDR3 runs to 15 residues. Germline loops: CDR1 MDHEN, CDR2 SYDVKM. V lost 4 bases, J lost 0 bases, and 12 bases lay in between.

CDR3 bases: TGTGCCAGCAGCTTACTGGGTTTGCGGGGTAGCACAGATACGCAGTATTTT. It yields the protein CASSLLGLRGSTDTQYF. This sequence joins TRBV7-2 and TRBJ2-3; weak D call: TRBD2 (6 bases). Trimming stripped 2 bases from V and 0 bases from J, with 15 bases between. This CDR3 is 17 amino acids long. Germline CDR1 reads SGHTA; CDR2 reads FQGNSA.